This T cell receptor beta chain is drawn from a study of cytotoxic CD8 clonotypes in ibrutinib-treated CLL. General study results and limits: Clonality increased at ibrutinib response and stayed stable in sustained remission. At progression, however, it fell back toward baseline. Baseline clonality, higher than in age-matched healthy donors, tracked circulating CD8+ T-cell counts.

Profiled with immunoSEQ multiplex PCR; TCRdb holds only in-frame clones, not every one. The data hold about 140,000 clones, with 80% observed a single time. This CDR3 region has 15 residues. Germline loops: CDR1 LGHNA, CDR2 YNFKEQ. V was pared by 2 bases and J by 6 bases, with 5 bases of the junction left unmatched. Genomic DNA in an amount of about 2 micrograms was extracted from cryopreserved PBMCs and used for the preparation of TCR beta libraries. A word on this clone: Antigen unknown.

The TCR comes from a human donor with chronic lymphocytic leukemia. Here the sequenced sample was PBMCs, taken after 36 months of ibrutinib treatment. V usage is TRBV4-2 and J usage is TRBJ2-3, with 10 bases identical to TRBD2. The CDR3 here is CASSQPAGGADTQYF. The CDR3 nucleotides read TGTGCCAGCAGCCAACCAGCGGGAGGGGCGGATACGCAGTATTTT.